The entry below describes one T cell receptor beta chain. Antigen unknown. The primer mix had 60 Vbeta and 13 Jbeta primers. The data were produced by immunoSEQ multiplex PCR, yet TCRdb's version contains in-frame clones alone and is incomplete. In the table there are approximately 84,000 clones, 75% of which are singletons. The entry originates in a study of cytomegalovirus exposure and HLA in healthy donors. Whole-study results and caveats: In presence/absence analyses, roughly uniform sequencing depth across donors was assumed.

The CDR3 extends over 15 amino acids. V shed 0 bases and J 1 base; nucleotides not matched to a gene: 2. Germline V CDR1 and CDR2: LGHNA, YNFKEQ. The origin of this receptor is a man in his forties in good health and CMV-seronegative. V usage is TRBV4-2 and J usage is TRBJ2-5; 7 bases line up with TRBD1. What was sequenced was PBMCs. The CDR3 reads CASSQDRGSQETQYF. The CDR3 DNA reads TGTGCCAGCAGCCAAGACAGGGGGTCCCAAGAGACCCAGTACTTC.